The source of this T cell receptor beta chain is a study of blood T cell repertoires in COVID-19. Study at large: The origin of the acute and convalescent COVID-19 samples was the United States, Italy and Spain. Sample material is recorded as cDNA or gDNA derived from T cells, B-cell-depleted T cells, or PBMCs.

Per the study methods: Counts of nucleated cells, estimated from reference gene primer amplification, were obtained. The repertoire was sequenced with immunoSEQ multiplex PCR; TCRdb's copy has only in-frame clones and lacks some. V, J and clone size are those of that table, while D and trimming were read from the DNA. The sample has about 94,000 clones; roughly 80% are singletons. The clonotype was recovered from a human donor in a cohort sampled during active COVID-19. Sequenced: peripheral blood.

The CDR3 reads CASSYPTLAGTSHSTDTQYF. Written as DNA, the CDR3 is TGTGCCAGCAGTTACCCGACACTAGCGGGAACATCCCATAGCACAGATACGCAGTATTTT. V usage is TRBV6-2 or TRBV6-3 and J usage is TRBJ2-3; 10 bases are shared with TRBD2. Germline V gene sequence: CDR1 MNHEY, CDR2 SVGEGT. Unmatched junction bases numbered 14, after V lost 2 bases and J lost 0 bases. The CDR3 has 20 residues.